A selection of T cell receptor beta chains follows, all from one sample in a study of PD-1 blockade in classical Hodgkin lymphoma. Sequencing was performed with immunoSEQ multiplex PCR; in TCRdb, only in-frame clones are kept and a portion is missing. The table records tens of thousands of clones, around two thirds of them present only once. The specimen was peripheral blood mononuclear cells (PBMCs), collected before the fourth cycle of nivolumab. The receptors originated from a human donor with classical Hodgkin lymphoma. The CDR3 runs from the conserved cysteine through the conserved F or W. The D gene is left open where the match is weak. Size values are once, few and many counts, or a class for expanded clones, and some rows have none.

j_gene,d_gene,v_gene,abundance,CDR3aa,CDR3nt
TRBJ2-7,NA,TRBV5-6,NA,CASSPLDSYEQYF,TGTGCCAGCAGCCCCCTGGACTCCTACGAGCAGTACTTC
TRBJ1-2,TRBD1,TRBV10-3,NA,CATMDRGLYGYTF,TGTGCCACGATGGACAGGGGACTCTATGGCTACACCTTC
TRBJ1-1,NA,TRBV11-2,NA,CASSLSGRRTEAFF,TGTGCCAGCAGCTTATCGGGGCGGAGGACTGAAGCTTTCTTT
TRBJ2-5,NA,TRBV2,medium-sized,CASSSLREETQYF,TGTGCCAGCAGTTCTCTTCGGGAAGAGACCCAGTACTTC
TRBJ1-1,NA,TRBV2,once,CASRSVVAFF,TGTGCCAGTCGGTCCGTCGTAGCTTTCTTT
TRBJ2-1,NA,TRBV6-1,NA,CASSEWAGSYNEQFF,TGTGCCAGCAGTGAATGGGCGGGCTCCTACAATGAGCAGTTCTTC
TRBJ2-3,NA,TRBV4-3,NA,CASSQDGLGADTQYF,TGCGCCAGCAGCCAAGATGGTTTAGGCGCAGATACGCAGTATTTT
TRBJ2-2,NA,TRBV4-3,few,CASSQSPLMGGAVGELFF,TGCGCCAGCAGCCAATCGCCCCTGATGGGGGGGGCGGTCGGGGAGCTGTTTTTT
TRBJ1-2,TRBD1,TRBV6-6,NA,CASSYRGQDQGYTF,TGTGCCAGCAGTTACCGCGGACAGGATCAAGGCTACACCTTC
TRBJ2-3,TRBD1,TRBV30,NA,CAWNRGQSDTQYF,TGTGCCTGGAATAGGGGGCAATCGGATACGCAGTATTTT
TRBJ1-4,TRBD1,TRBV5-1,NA,CASSLGRTGGEKLFF,TGCGCCAGCAGCTTGGGTAGGACAGGGGGTGAAAAACTGTTTTTT
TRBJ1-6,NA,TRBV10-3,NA,CAISESVADSPLHF,TGTGCCATCAGTGAGTCGGTCGCAGACTCACCCCTCCACTTT
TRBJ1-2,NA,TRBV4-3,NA,CASSQVDLLNPGPLGPGYTF,TGCGCCAGCAGCCAAGTTGACCTCCTAAATCCAGGGCCCCTGGGACCTGGCTACACCTTC
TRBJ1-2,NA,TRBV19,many,CASSIVPGGYGYTF,TGTGCCAGTAGTATAGTTCCCGGGGGCTATGGCTACACCTTC
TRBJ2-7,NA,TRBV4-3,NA,CASSLRGGYEQYF,TGCGCCAGCAGCCTTAGGGGGGGCTACGAGCAGTACTTC
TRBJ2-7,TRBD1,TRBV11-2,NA,CASSFKTGGWYEQYF,TGTGCCAGCAGCTTCAAGACAGGGGGTTGGTACGAGCAGTACTTC
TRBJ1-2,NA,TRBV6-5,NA,CASSGYGYTF,TGTGCCAGCAGCGGCTATGGCTACACCTTC
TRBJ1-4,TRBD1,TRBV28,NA,CASSPTGTVNEKLFF,TGTGCCAGCAGTCCCACCGGGACAGTCAATGAAAAACTGTTTTTT
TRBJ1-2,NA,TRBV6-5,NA,CASRGAGGYTF,TGTGCCAGCAGAGGGGCGGGTGGCTACACCTTC
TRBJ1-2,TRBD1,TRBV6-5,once,CASSYTDRELYGYTF,TGTGCCAGCAGTTATACAGACAGGGAGTTATATGGCTACACCTTC
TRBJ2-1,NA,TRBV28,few,CASFSLSNEQFF,TGTGCCAGCTTCTCGTTATCCAATGAGCAGTTCTTC
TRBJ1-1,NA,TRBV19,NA,CASSIERGGTEAFF,TGTGCCAGTAGTATTGAGAGGGGAGGGACTGAAGCTTTCTTT
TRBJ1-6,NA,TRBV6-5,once,CASSYLDSYNSPLHF,TGTGCCAGCAGTTACTTAGACTCCTATAATTCACCCCTCCACTTT
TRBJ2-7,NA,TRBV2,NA,CASTDPTSSYEQYF,TGTGCCAGCACCGACCCGACTAGTAGCTACGAGCAGTACTTC
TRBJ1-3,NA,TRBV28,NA,CASSRPSIESGNTIYF,TGTGCCAGCAGCCGCCCCTCCATCGAATCTGGAAACACCATATATTTT
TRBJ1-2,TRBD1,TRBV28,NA,CASTLGDRVGGYTF,TGTGCCAGCACACTAGGGGACAGAGTTGGTGGCTACACCTTC
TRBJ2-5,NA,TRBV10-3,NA,CAISDPRREQETQYF,TGTGCCATCAGTGATCCGCGACGGGAGCAAGAGACCCAGTACTTC
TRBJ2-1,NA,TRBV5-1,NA,CASSFRGTGGANNEQFF,TGCGCCAGCAGCTTCCGGGGGACGGGGGGCGCCAACAATGAGCAGTTCTTC
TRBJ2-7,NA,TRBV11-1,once,CASSVDGQGYEQYF,TGTGCCAGCAGCGTAGACGGGCAGGGCTACGAGCAGTACTTC
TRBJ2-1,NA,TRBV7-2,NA,CASSLEALGGWSEQFF,TGTGCCAGCAGCTTAGAGGCACTGGGGGGCTGGAGTGAGCAGTTCTTC
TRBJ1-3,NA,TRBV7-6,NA,CASSIQGHGNTIYF,TGTGCCAGCAGCATACAGGGTCACGGAAACACCATATATTTT
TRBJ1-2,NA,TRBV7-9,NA,CASSQTDYGYTF,TGTGCCAGCAGCCAAACCGACTATGGCTACACCTTC
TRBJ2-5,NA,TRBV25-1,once,CASSDPTIPRGETQYF,TGTGCCAGCAGTGACCCAACTATACCCAGGGGAGAGACCCAGTACTTC
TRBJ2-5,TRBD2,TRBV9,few,CASSATGGLETQYF,TGTGCCAGCAGCGCCACGGGGGGGTTAGAGACCCAGTACTTC
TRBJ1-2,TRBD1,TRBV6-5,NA,CASSYGTVSGNYGYTF,TGTGCCAGCAGTTACGGGACAGTCTCTGGAAACTATGGCTACACCTTC
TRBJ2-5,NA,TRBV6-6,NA,CASSYLSSEKETQYF,TGTGCCAGCAGTTACTTGTCTAGCGAGAAAGAGACCCAGTACTTC
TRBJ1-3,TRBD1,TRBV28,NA,CASSSRTGMILSGNTIYF,TGTGCCAGCAGTTCCCGGACAGGGATGATCCTCTCTGGAAACACCATATATTTT
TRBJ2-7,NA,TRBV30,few,CAWSPRGSEQYF,TGTGCCTGGAGCCCCCGGGGGTCCGAGCAGTACTTC
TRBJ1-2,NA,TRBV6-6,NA,CASSLGPTGGYTF,TGTGCCAGCAGTTTGGGACCGACTGGGGGCTACACCTTC
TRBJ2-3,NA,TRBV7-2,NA,CASRPSSTDTQYF,TGTGCCAGCAGGCCTTCGAGCACAGATACGCAGTATTTT